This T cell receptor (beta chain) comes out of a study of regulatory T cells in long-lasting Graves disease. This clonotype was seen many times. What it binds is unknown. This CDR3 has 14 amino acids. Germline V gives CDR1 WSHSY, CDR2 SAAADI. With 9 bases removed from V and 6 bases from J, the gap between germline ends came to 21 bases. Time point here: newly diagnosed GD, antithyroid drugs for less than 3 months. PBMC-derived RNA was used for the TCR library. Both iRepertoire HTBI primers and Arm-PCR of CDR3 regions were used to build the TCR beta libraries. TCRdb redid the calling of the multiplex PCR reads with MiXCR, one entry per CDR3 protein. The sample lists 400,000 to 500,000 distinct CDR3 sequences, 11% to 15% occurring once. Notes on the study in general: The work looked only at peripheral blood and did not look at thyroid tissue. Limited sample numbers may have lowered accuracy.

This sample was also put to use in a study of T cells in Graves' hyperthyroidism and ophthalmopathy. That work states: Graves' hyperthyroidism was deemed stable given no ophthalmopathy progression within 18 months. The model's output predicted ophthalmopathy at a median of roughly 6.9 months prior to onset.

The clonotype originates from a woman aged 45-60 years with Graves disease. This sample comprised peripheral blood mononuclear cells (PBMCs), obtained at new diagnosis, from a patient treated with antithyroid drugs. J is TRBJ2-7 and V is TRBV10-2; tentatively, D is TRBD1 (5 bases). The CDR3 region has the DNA TGCGCCAGTAGAAGGGCATCCCAGGGTACCGAGCAGTACTTC. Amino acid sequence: CASRRASQGTEQYF.